The 9 T cell receptor beta chains given below trace back to one sample, sequenced in a study of blood T cell repertoires in COVID-19. Assay: immunoSEQ multiplex PCR; the TCRdb copy retains only in-frame clones and omits some. Of about 50,000 clones listed, more than 75% were seen once; the top ten hold around 2.2%. Sequences were obtained from peripheral blood. Source of these receptors: a woman aged 55-75 years with acute or convalescent COVID-19.

The chain recombines TRBV2 with TRBJ1-1, with D tentatively TRBD1 (6 bases). V was pared by 7 bases and J by 1 base, with 16 bases between. Germline CDR1 is SNHLY and CDR2 is FYNNEI. The CDR3 totals 15 residues. The CDR3 loop reads CASTYEGTKNTEAFF. DNA of the CDR3: TGTGCCAGCACTTATGAGGGGACAAAGAACACTGAAGCTTTCTTT.

V is TRBV27 and J is TRBJ2-1; 10 bases line up with TRBD2. CDR1 is MNHEY and CDR2 is SMNVEV in the germline V gene (reference sequence). CDR3 length: 14 amino acids. Trimming removed 5 bases from V and 12 bases from J; junction bases left unmatched: 10. In DNA, the CDR3 is TGTGCCAGCAGTCCTAATTTTGAGCGGGAGGGGCAGTTCTTC. Translating gives CASSPNFEREGQFF.

This sequence joins TRBV7-9 and TRBJ1-5, with TRBD1 matching over 9 bases. The germline CDR1 and CDR2 sequences are SEHNR and FQNEAQ (reference sequence). The V and J ends lost 0 bases and 9 bases, in that order; junction bases with no gene match: 3. This CDR3 is built from 14 residues. CDR3: CASSLAGQGPPQHF. DNA of the CDR3: TGTGCCAGCAGCTTAGCGGGACAGGGTCCGCCCCAGCATTTT. Using reference TRBV7-9 and TRBJ1-5 for the parts outside the CDR3, the full variable domain is DTGVSQNPRHKITKRGQNVTFRCDPISEHNRLYWYRQTLGQGPEFLTYFQNEAQLEKSRLLSDRFSAERPKGSFSTLEIQRTEQGDSAMYLCASSLAGQGPPQHFGDGTRLSIL.

The V and J genes are TRBV7-9 and TRBJ1-5, with no clear D. Germline V gives CDR1 SEHNR, CDR2 FQNEAQ (reference sequence). The CDR3 totals 13 residues. V was clipped by 3 bases and J by 3 bases, with 6 bases between them. In DNA form, the CDR3 reads TGTGCCAGCAGCTTCTCAGACAATCAGCCCCAGCATTTT. It specifies CASSFSDNQPQHF.

The J gene is TRBJ2-7, the V gene TRBV7-9, with TRBD1 matching 7 bases. Germline assignment: CDR1 SEHNR and CDR2 FQNEAQ (reference sequence). The length of the CDR3 is 15 residues. The V gene end was trimmed by 4 bases and the J gene end by 0 bases; junction bases not matched to a gene: 6. CDR3 nucleotide sequence: TGTGCCAGCAGCTCAACGGGACAGAGCTCCTACGAGCAGTACTTC. Translating gives CASSSTGQSSYEQYF.

The chain combines TRBV6-5 with TRBJ2-7; TRBD1 agrees at 7 bases. The junction had 7 bases not matched to a gene; V was cut back by 0 bases and J by 5 bases. Germline V gives CDR1 MNHEY, CDR2 SVGAGI. The CDR3 covers 15 residues. The CDR3 is CASSYSNRGSDEQYF. Written as DNA, the CDR3 is TGTGCCAGCAGTTACTCGAACAGGGGAAGCGACGAGCAGTACTTC.

The V gene is TRBV7-9, the J gene TRBJ2-6; no definite D call. Trimming removed 4 bases at V and 1 base at J, with 8 bases between. The CDR3 sequence is 15 residues long. The germline V gene encodes CDR1 SEHNR and CDR2 FQNEAQ (reference sequence). The CDR3 DNA follows: TGTGCCAGCAGCTATATCCTTTCTGGGGCCAACGTCCTGACTTTC. Its translation: CASSYILSGANVLTF. Full variable domain (outside the CDR3, taken from reference TRBV7-9 and TRBJ2-6): DTGVSQNPRHKITKRGQNVTFRCDPISEHNRLYWYRQTLGQGPEFLTYFQNEAQLEKSRLLSDRFSAERPKGSFSTLEIQRTEQGDSAMYLCASSYILSGANVLTFGAGSRLTVL.

The chain links TRBV7-2 to TRBJ1-1; D uncertain. V lost 5 bases and J 0 bases, leaving 7 bases between the germline ends. Germline CDR1 and CDR2: SGHTA and FQGNSA. The CDR3 has 13 residues. CDR3 region: CASSRGLNTEAFF. The CDR3 region has the DNA TGTGCCAGCAGCCGAGGATTGAACACTGAAGCTTTCTTT.

This clone came up a few times. The chain links TRBV5-1 to TRBJ2-3, with 9 bases lining up with TRBD2. The trim removed 0 bases at V and 6 bases at J, leaving 5 bases unmatched. Germline CDR1 SGHRS, CDR2 YFSETQ. The CDR3 sequence is 15 residues long. The CDR3: CASSLVAGALDTQYF. The DNA for the CDR3 is TGCGCCAGCAGCTTGGTAGCGGGGGCTCTCGATACGCAGTATTTT.